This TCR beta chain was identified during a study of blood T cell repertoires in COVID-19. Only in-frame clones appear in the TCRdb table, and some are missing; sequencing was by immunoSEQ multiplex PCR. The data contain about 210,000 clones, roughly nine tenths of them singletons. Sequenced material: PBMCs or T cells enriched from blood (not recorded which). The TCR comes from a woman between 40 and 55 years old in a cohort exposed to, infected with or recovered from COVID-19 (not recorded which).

The CDR3 protein is CATSDFGRHYNEQFF. The CDR3 DNA is TGTGCCACCAGTGATTTCGGCAGACATTACAATGAGCAGTTCTTC. J is TRBJ2-1 and V is TRBV24-1; D is unclear. CDR1 is KGHDR and CDR2 is SFDVKD in the germline V gene. The V end lost 1 base, the J end lost 4 bases, and 10 bases lay between the germline ends. CDR3 length: 15 residues.